This entry lists 21 T cell receptor beta chains sequenced from one sample in a study of blood T cell repertoires in COVID-19. Sequencing used immunoSEQ multiplex PCR; TCRdb keeps in-frame clones, though not all of them. The table has about 93,000 clones, just under 80% seen once; the top ten hold about 15%. Source material: peripheral blood. The receptors were gathered from a human donor in a cohort sampled during active COVID-19.

The count of this clone is one. This sequence joins TRBV27 and TRBJ1-5; maybe TRBD1 (6 bases). The V end lost 6 bases, the J end lost 3 bases, and 15 bases lay between the germline ends. The CDR3 has 15 amino acids. Germline values: CDR1 MNHEY, CDR2 SMNVEV (reference sequence). CDR3 DNA: TGTGCCAGCAGGGGGGGGGACAATACCAATCAGCCCCAGCATTTT. Protein product: CASRGGDNTNQPQHF.

This rearrangement joins TRBV28 to TRBJ1-2; D is undetermined. V lost 4 bases to trimming and J lost 6 bases, with 12 bases between them. The CDR3 consists of 13 residues. Germline loops: CDR1 MDHEN, CDR2 SYDVKM. The CDR3 loop is CASSSRPRDGYTF. The CDR3 DNA follows: TGTGCCAGCAGTTCCCGGCCCCGGGATGGCTACACCTTC.

The genes are TRBV7-8 and TRBJ2-3; 7 bases are a match to TRBD2. Germline loops: CDR1 SGHVS, CDR2 FQNEAQ. Losses at the gene ends were 2 bases for V and 1 base for J; bases not matched to a gene: 9. This CDR3 is built from 17 residues. In nucleotides, the CDR3 is TGTGCCAGCAGCTTAACGTCCCGTGGGGGGGGCACAGATACGCAGTATTTT. This gives the protein CASSLTSRGGGTDTQYF.

The J gene is TRBJ2-5, the V gene TRBV3-1 (or the pseudogene TRBV3-2); a possible D gene is TRBD2 (6 bases). This CDR3 has 14 amino acids. Germline V gene data show CDR1 as LGHDT and CDR2 as YNNKEL (reference sequence). V was pared by 7 bases and J by 5 bases, with 17 bases between. This CDR3 reads CASTRLPGGETQYF. CDR3 in DNA: TGTGCCAGCACCCGACTTCCCGGAGGGGAGACCCAGTACTTC.

This chain joins TRBV5-1 and TRBJ2-1; no firm D call. CDR1 and CDR2 from the germline V gene are SGHRS and YFSETQ. The CDR3 totals 13 residues. V dropped 0 bases and J dropped 8 bases, with 9 bases sitting between them. The DNA of the CDR3 is TGCGCCAGCAGCTTGGAACGGGTGGATGAGCAGTTCTTC. Amino acids: CASSLERVDEQFF.

The chain links TRBV28 to TRBJ1-5, with D possibly TRBD1 on 5 matching bases. Between the trimmed V and J ends, which lost 2 bases and 9 bases, there was a span of 14 bases. The CDR3 runs to 14 residues. The germline V gene encodes CDR1 MDHEN and CDR2 SYDVKM. The CDR3 coding sequence is TGTGCCAGCAGTTTAGTCCCCTCGGGGGGGCCCCAGCATTTT. It is translated as CASSLVPSGGPQHF.

The genes are TRBV9 and TRBJ1-3; no reliable D call. Per germline, CDR1 SGDLS and CDR2 YYNGEE. Trimming took 5 bases from V and 1 from J, leaving 10 bases between them. The CDR3 runs 14 residues. In nucleotides, the CDR3 is TGTGCCAGCAGTGAGGTCGGGTCTGGAAACACCATATATTTT. This sequence encodes CASSEVGSGNTIYF.

This clone was recorded only once. The chain couples TRBV28 to TRBJ1-2; D remains unclear. CDR1 and CDR2 (germline): MDHEN, SYDVKM. V was pared by 6 bases and J by 7 bases, with 12 bases between. The CDR3 spans 12 residues. DNA of the CDR3: TGTGCCAGCAGCCGCCCGTCGGGTGGCTACACCTTC. Its translation is CASSRPSGGYTF.

This clone was seen once. This chain joins TRBV6-2 or TRBV6-3 and TRBJ1-1; 8 positions match TRBD1. The junction had 14 bases not matched to a gene; V was cut back by 6 bases and J by 8 bases. Germline V gene data show CDR1 as MNHEY and CDR2 as SVGEGT. The CDR3 is 15 amino acids. The CDR3 DNA reads TGTGCCAGCAGCAGACAGGGGCGTTTACTTGGGGAAGCTTTCTTT. It yields the protein CASSRQGRLLGEAFF.

V is TRBV7-8 and J is TRBJ1-4, with D possibly matching TRBD1 (5 bases). The CDR3 is made up of 15 amino acids. With 0 bases removed from V and 5 bases from J, the gap between germline ends came to 10 bases. Germline CDR1 reads SGHVS; CDR2 reads FQNEAQ. The DNA of the CDR3 is TGTGCCAGCAGCTTAGCGGGCCGGGGGAATGAAAAACTGTTTTTT. Its protein product is CASSLAGRGNEKLFF.

This clone has a handful of counts. The genes are TRBV7-9 and TRBJ1-1; D gene uncertain. Germline V gene lookup returns CDR1 SEHNR and CDR2 FQNEAQ (reference sequence). This CDR3 is 14 amino acids long. Trimming shortened V by 1 base and J by 0 bases, and 6 bases separated the two germline ends. In nucleotides, the CDR3 is TGTGCCAGCAGCTTAGGGCTGATGAACACTGAAGCTTTCTTT. It encodes CASSLGLMNTEAFF. The whole variable domain, filled in from reference TRBV7-9 and TRBJ1-1, reads DTGVSQNPRHKITKRGQNVTFRCDPISEHNRLYWYRQTLGQGPEFLTYFQNEAQLEKSRLLSDRFSAERPKGSFSTLEIQRTEQGDSAMYLCASSLGLMNTEAFFGQGTRLTVV.

V gene TRBV9 combines with J gene TRBJ2-3, with 10 positions matching TRBD2. The length of the CDR3 is 18 residues. In germline, CDR1 is SGDLS, CDR2 YYNGEE. The V segment lost 2 bases and the J segment 0 bases; nucleotides outside the gene matches: 9. This CDR3 reads CASSVPLERGGSTDTQYF. The CDR3 region has the DNA TGTGCCAGCAGCGTTCCTCTTGAGCGGGGGGGCAGCACAGATACGCAGTATTTT.

V gene TRBV5-1 combines with J gene TRBJ1-2; unclear D gene. The CDR3 totals 17 residues. The V gene's germline CDR1 is SGHRS and CDR2 YFSETQ. Trimming stripped 4 bases from V and 3 bases from J, with 22 bases between. The CDR3 is CASSTDGVAETYYGYTF. The CDR3 DNA follows: TGCGCCAGCAGCACGGATGGAGTGGCGGAGACCTACTATGGCTACACCTTC.

This chain joins TRBV5-1 and TRBJ2-7, with 8 nucleotides matching TRBD2. V lost 0 bases and J lost 5; bases outside the gene matches: 7. The CDR3 has 15 amino acids. Germline values: CDR1 SGHRS, CDR2 YFSETQ. The CDR3 is CASSLEGTRTHEQYF. In DNA, the CDR3 is TGCGCCAGCAGCTTGGAAGGGACTAGGACCCACGAGCAGTACTTC.

This clone occurred once. This chain uses TRBV28 with TRBJ2-7; D is ambiguous. Germline CDR1 reads MDHEN; CDR2 reads SYDVKM. The V and J ends lost 8 bases and 3 bases respectively, with 17 bases between them. The CDR3 runs 14 residues. The CDR3 DNA reads TGTGCCAGCCGAAACAGTGGAACTGTCTACGAGCAGTACTTC. Residues: CASRNSGTVYEQYF.

The gene calls are TRBV28 and TRBJ1-2; 8 bases agree with TRBD1. Losses at the gene ends were 4 bases for V and 0 bases for J; bases not matched to a gene: 1. This CDR3 region has 14 residues. The germline CDR1 and CDR2 sequences are MDHEN and SYDVKM. The CDR3 DNA follows: TGTGCCAGCAGTTCGGGACAGGCTAACTATGGCTACACCTTC. Translation: CASSSGQANYGYTF.

This clone has just a few counts. The chain uses TRBV2 and TRBJ1-2; D is possibly TRBD1 (5 bases). The V end lost 0 bases, the J end lost 8 bases, and 16 bases lay between the germline ends. Germline CDR1 and CDR2: SNHLY and FYNNEI. This CDR3 has 15 amino acids. CDR3 nucleotide sequence: TGTGCCAGCAGTGAAGCGCCGGGCAGGGCGACGGGCTACACCTTC. Protein sequence: CASSEAPGRATGYTF.

This rearrangement joins TRBV7-9 to TRBJ2-1; 12 bases are a match to TRBD2. This CDR3 contains 14 residues. From germline, CDR1 is SEHNR and CDR2 FQNEAQ (reference sequence). The trim removed 8 bases at V and 10 bases at J, leaving 9 bases unmatched. The DNA for the CDR3 is TGTGCCAGCGAATCGACTAGCGGGAGACACGAGCAGTTCTTC. Amino acids: CASESTSGRHEQFF.

The rearrangement joins TRBV11-2 to TRBJ2-3; the match to TRBD2 covers 9 bases. The V and J ends lost 3 bases and 4 bases, in that order; junction bases with no gene match: 8. Germline values: CDR1 SGHAT, CDR2 FQNNGV. The CDR3 covers 16 residues. CDR3 protein: CASSFGGGAGADTQYF. CDR3 DNA sequence: TGTGCCAGCAGCTTTGGCGGGGGGGCCGGAGCAGATACGCAGTATTTT.

CDR3 sequence reads: CASSQAASSGQANTEAFF. The CDR3 DNA is TGTGCCAGCAGCCAGGCAGCTTCCTCGGGACAGGCGAACACTGAAGCTTTCTTT. The chain links TRBV4-2 to TRBJ1-1; TRBD1 matches at 8 bases. Germline-derived CDR1 and CDR2 are LGHNA and YNFKEQ. J was trimmed by 1 base and V by 3 bases; bases with no gene match: 13. The CDR3 loop spans 18 amino acids.

The chain carries TRBV19 and TRBJ2-3, with D maybe TRBD1 (6 bases). Trimming removed 5 bases from V and 2 bases from J, with 11 bases in between. CDR1 is LNHDA, CDR2 SQIVND, per germline (reference sequence). The CDR3 runs to 14 residues. The CDR3 sequence: CASSSGQLTDTQYF. In DNA, the CDR3 is TGTGCCAGTAGTTCGGGACAACTCACAGATACGCAGTATTTT.